The 10 T cell receptor beta chains in this list originate from one sample, sequenced in a study of blood T cell repertoires in COVID-19. Assay used: immunoSEQ multiplex PCR; TCRdb lists only in-frame clones, some missing. The sample has more than 100,000 clones, roughly 79% seen once; the top ten hold over 7.5%. Sequencing used peripheral blood. Receptor source: a woman in her sixties with active or convalescent COVID-19.

The rearrangement joins TRBV29-1 to TRBJ2-5; perhaps TRBD1 as D (7 bases). V was trimmed by 5 bases and J by 9 bases, leaving 16 bases between them. Germline V gene data show CDR1 as SQVTM and CDR2 as ANQGSEA. There are 12 residues in the CDR3. This CDR3 reads CSVPQGTGAQYF. CDR3 bases: TGCAGCGTTCCACAGGGGACGGGGGCCCAGTACTTC.

This chain uses TRBV19 with TRBJ2-1; 7 bases agree with TRBD1. Germline CDR1 LNHDA, CDR2 SQIVND (reference sequence). V gave up 7 bases and J gave up 8 bases; unmatched junction bases: 11. The CDR3 runs to 14 residues. CDR3 amino acids: CASTDRELADEQFF. Written as DNA, the CDR3 is TGTGCCAGTACCGACAGGGAACTGGCCGATGAGCAGTTCTTC.

The chain employs TRBV2 and TRBJ1-6; no clear D. The CDR3 runs to 14 residues. V lost 6 bases and J 5 bases, leaving 11 bases between the germline ends. The germline V gene has CDR1 SNHLY and CDR2 FYNNEI. CDR3 in DNA: TGTGCCAGCAGGCCCGGTACGGATAATTCACCCCTCCACTTT. Its protein product is CASRPGTDNSPLHF.

The chain couples TRBV28 to TRBJ2-3; TRBD2 is a possible D gene (5 bases). The CDR3 is 14 amino acids. Germline V gene sequence: CDR1 MDHEN, CDR2 SYDVKM. V was clipped by 1 base and J by 2 bases, with 7 bases between them. The CDR3 spells CASSLSRDTDTQYF. The CDR3 DNA is TGTGCCAGCAGTTTATCGAGGGACACAGATACGCAGTATTTT.

J is TRBJ1-4 and V is TRBV7-9; the D gene is possibly TRBD1 (5 bases). CDR1 is SEHNR and CDR2 is FQNEAQ in the germline V gene (reference sequence). The CDR3 has 16 residues. Trimming left V 5 bases short and J 2 bases short, with 15 bases between. CDR3 protein: CASSPDGRGTNEKLFF. CDR3 bases: TGTGCCAGCAGCCCCGATGGGCGGGGGACTAATGAAAAACTGTTTTTT. Supplemented by reference TRBV7-9 and TRBJ1-4, the full variable domain reads DTGVSQNPRHKITKRGQNVTFRCDPISEHNRLYWYRQTLGQGPEFLTYFQNEAQLEKSRLLSDRFSAERPKGSFSTLEIQRTEQGDSAMYLCASSPDGRGTNEKLFFGSGTQLSVL.

The J gene is TRBJ1-1, the V gene TRBV19, with 8 bases fitting TRBD1. The V gene's germline CDR1 is LNHDA and CDR2 SQIVND (reference sequence). The CDR3 covers 15 residues. Germline trimming cut 5 bases from V and 1 base from J; bases unmatched to any gene: 6. The CDR3 loop reads CASSPYDRGNTEAFF. CDR3 DNA: TGTGCCAGTAGTCCTTATGACAGGGGGAACACTGAAGCTTTCTTT.

CDR3 nucleotides: TGCGCCAGCAGCTCCTGGGGGCTTAGTGAAGCTTTCTTT. Encoded protein: CASSSWGLSEAFF. The rearrangement joins TRBV5-1 to TRBJ1-1, with D maybe TRBD1 (6 bases). V was clipped by 3 bases and J by 7 bases, with 13 bases between them. Looked up from germline, CDR1 is SGHRS and CDR2 is YFSETQ. The CDR3 loop spans 13 amino acids.

The chain uses TRBV10-3 and TRBJ1-2; D gene unclear. V was trimmed by 5 bases and J by 8 bases, leaving 9 bases between them. Germline V lookup: CDR1 ENHRY, CDR2 SYGVKD. CDR3 length: 11 residues. The CDR3 here is CAISTDLGYTF. DNA for the CDR3: TGTGCCATCAGTACGGACTTGGGCTACACCTTC.

The chain joins TRBV3-1 (or the pseudogene TRBV3-2) to TRBJ1-1, with 8 bases that match TRBD1. The CDR3 consists of 14 residues. Germline V CDR1 and CDR2: LGHDT, YNNKEL (reference sequence). V was clipped by 4 bases and J by 3 bases; unmatched bases: 4. In DNA form, the CDR3 reads TGTGCCAGCAGCCTCAGGGGGCGGGACACTGAAGCTTTCTTT. It is translated as CASSLRGRDTEAFF.

The V gene is TRBV7-3, the J gene TRBJ2-1, with D perhaps TRBD2 (5 bases). Trimming pared 4 bases from V and 3 bases from J, leaving 13 bases between. This CDR3 contains 15 residues. Germline loops: CDR1 SGHTA, CDR2 FQGTGA. The CDR3 nucleotides are TGTGCCAGCAGCTCGGGATCCTCGGGCTACAATGAGCAGTTCTTC. This translates into CASSSGSSGYNEQFF.